One and the same sample provided the 10 T cell receptor beta chains below, sequenced in a study of cytomegalovirus exposure and HLA in healthy donors. PCR used 60 Vbeta primers and 13 Jbeta primers. Some clones are missing from TCRdb's copy, which holds only in-frame ones; the method was immunoSEQ multiplex PCR. This sample carries 120,000 or so clones, 76% of them seen once, and the ten largest clones take 13%. Sequencing was carried out using PBMCs. These TCRs come from a man between 25 and 39 years old in good health and CMV-seropositive.

This chain uses TRBV27 with TRBJ2-2, with 7 bases fitting TRBD2. The CDR3 is 17 amino acids. Germline V gene sequence: CDR1 MNHEY, CDR2 SMNVEV (reference sequence). J gave up 5 bases and V 0 bases, and 9 bases lay outside the gene matches. CDR3 amino acids: CASSLSVAGYGTGELFF. The DNA for the CDR3 is TGTGCCAGCAGTTTATCGGTAGCGGGTTATGGTACCGGGGAGCTGTTTTTT.

This clone came up once. This sample also contains other DNA sequences that code for the same CDR3. The V and J genes are TRBV7-8 and TRBJ2-1; the D gene is possibly TRBD2 (7 bases). Per germline, CDR1 SGHVS and CDR2 FQNEAQ. The length of the CDR3 is 16 residues. V was clipped by 1 base and J by 6 bases, with 16 bases between them. This CDR3 reads CASSLVMRGGLNEQFF. The CDR3 nucleotides read TGTGCCAGCAGCTTAGTGATGAGGGGGGGCCTCAATGAGCAGTTCTTC.

The V gene is TRBV15, the J gene TRBJ2-5; D remains unclear. Deletions cut 0 bases from V and 5 bases from J, with 7 bases between. CDR1 and CDR2 from the germline V gene are LNHNV and YYDKDF (reference sequence). The CDR3 extends over 13 amino acids. The CDR3 DNA reads TGTGCCACCAGCAGAGATCAGGTGGAGACCCAGTACTTC. Translating gives CATSRDQVETQYF.

The V gene is TRBV7-9, the J gene TRBJ2-5; 10 nucleotides line up with TRBD1. The CDR3 is 14 residues long. V shed 6 bases and J 3 bases; nucleotides not matched to a gene: 4. Per germline, CDR1 SEHNR and CDR2 FQNEAQ (reference sequence). This chain's CDR3 is CASRTGTGEETQYF. For the CDR3, the DNA is TGTGCCAGCAGGACCGGGACAGGGGAAGAGACCCAGTACTTC.

The chain combines TRBV6-1 with TRBJ2-5; 13 bases are a match to TRBD2. Germline V lookup: CDR1 MNHNS, CDR2 SASEGT. V lost 7 bases to trimming and J lost 1 base; unmatched junction nucleotides: 3. This CDR3 contains 15 residues. CDR3 nucleotide sequence: TGTGCCAGCACGGGACTAGCGGGGTCCCAAGAGACCCAGTACTTC. This sequence encodes CASTGLAGSQETQYF.

Here the CDR3 reads CASSRPLGQAVSGYEDTQYF. The CDR3 DNA reads as TGTGCCAGCAGCCGTCCACTGGGACAGGCGGTCTCGGGCTACGAAGATACGCAGTATTTT. The chain recombines TRBV14 with TRBJ2-3; 8 bases map to TRBD1. Per germline, CDR1 SGHDN and CDR2 FVKESK. J gave up 5 bases and V 4 bases, and 23 bases lay outside the gene matches. CDR3 length: 20 amino acids.

The chain links TRBV14 to TRBJ1-4; no firm D call. Germline V gene data show CDR1 as SGHDN and CDR2 as FVKESK. V was clipped by 6 bases and J by 3 bases, with 8 bases between them. The CDR3 runs to 13 residues. CDR3 sequence reads: CASRRRANEKLFF. Written as DNA, the CDR3 is TGTGCCAGCAGACGCCGGGCTAATGAAAAACTGTTTTTT.

The CDR3 DNA sequence: TGTGCCAGCAGTTCGGACAGGGCGACCCCCAACTATGGCTACACCTTC. Translating it yields CASSSDRATPNYGYTF. J is TRBJ1-2 and V is TRBV28; 8 bases match TRBD1. This CDR3 contains 16 residues. V lost 4 bases, J lost 2 bases, and 9 bases stayed unmatched. Germline V gives CDR1 MDHEN, CDR2 SYDVKM.

V gene TRBV29-1 combines with J gene TRBJ1-2, with unresolved D. Deletions cut 3 bases from V and 3 bases from J, with 14 bases between. The CDR3 totals 14 residues. Germline lookup yields CDR1 SQVTM and CDR2 ANQGSEA. DNA for the CDR3: TGCAGCGTTGAGGCAGTCGAGGAATACTATGGCTACACCTTC. This gives the protein CSVEAVEEYYGYTF.

This clone has just a few counts. As DNA, the CDR3 is TGTGCCAGCAGCCAAAATGTGGGGACAGGGAGGACTAATGAAAAACTGTTTTTT. Its translation: CASSQNVGTGRTNEKLFF. V is TRBV14 and J is TRBJ1-4; 9 bases agree with TRBD1. This CDR3 has 18 amino acids. CDR1 and CDR2 (germline): SGHDN, FVKESK. Unmatched junction bases numbered 9, after V lost 2 bases and J lost 2 bases.